This TCR beta chain was profiled in a study of human T cells and chemical hapten exposure (dated by TCRdb to the early 2020s). Regarding the research as a whole: For sensitization, 2% DPC in acetone was applied to a roughly 2 cm by roughly 2 cm area of upper inner arm skin. Throughout the study period of approximately 23 weeks, patients also received therapeutic DPC doses to the scalp every week. Patch testing on the upper back used Finn chambers containing 0.01% DPC, with scoring done after 6 days according to International Contact Dermatitis Research Group standards. The mostly female patient cohort included alopecia areata with under or over 50% scalp involvement, alopecia totalis and alopecia universalis. Libraries were combined into a pool for sequencing, and differences in TCR yield between samples came mainly from small differences in library volumes within the pool. Peripheral blood TCR repertoire changes were tracked in vivo in alopecia patients during primary and secondary sensitization to the hapten diphenylcyclopropenone (DPC). Blood was sampled from patients pre-sensitization (week 0) and at 2, 6 and about 24 weeks after DPC sensitization. For TCR sequencing, blood came from 25 to 35 alopecia patients at anywhere from one to four time points (pre-sensitization, 2, 6 and 24 weeks).

The study at large found these results: Compared with pre-sensitization or healthy control sets, expanded TCRs formed significantly more large CDR3 similarity clusters, which is consistent with antigen-driven responses. DPC sensitization did not change the number of TCRs with a frequency above 1 in 1000, and there was no evidence of changes in global repertoire structure. Repeated subsampling changed both the strength of the expansion versus patch-test correlation and the threshold at which that correlation became significant. Alopecia, a presumed autoimmune disease, was present in all patients, so the immune response of the patients might differ from that of healthy individuals. A positive correlation was found between the number of PT1 expanded TCRs and patch test score, with significance reached at thresholds 8, 16 and 32 but not 4.

Library preparation used RACE. Instrument on record: NextSeq 500. Library preparation attached unique molecular identifiers to individual cDNA molecules for quantitative, reproducible TCR counting. Both TCR alpha and TCR beta chains were sequenced from each blood RNA sample. In the source study's methods: A median of about 87,000 TCRs per sample was observed, with a range of about 20,000 to 750,000. V, J and CDR3 annotation of the TCR reads was carried out using the Decombinator software suite. To make PS versus PT1 abundance plots, every sample was subsampled to the same number of TCRs (28,000). Expanded TCRs were defined as absent before sensitization and observed at least eight times at the 2-week time point. TCRdb redid the processing of the public reads, applying fastp at Q25 and MiXCR, and retained in-frame beta chains. Duplicate CDR3 protein sequences are folded into a single record with the most common DNA and genes. Here the V and J calls rest on TCRdb's processing, not on the authors' analysis. This sample lists roughly 50,000 distinct CDR3 sequences; 9.5% to 10% were detected once. The top ten hold about 1.7% of the sample.

This clonotype was detected a few times. Its specific antigen is unknown. No qualities accompany the bases; no much larger clone lies one base away. Taken with the paper, the label for time point translates to: patch test 2, 6 weeks after DPC sensitization. The sample's treatment or condition label, decoded: therapeutic diphenylcyclopropenone sensitization with weekly scalp DPC. At each patch-test visit, blood was drawn before the patch test was applied. Patients were eligible if aged 18 to 70, diagnosed with alopecia and judged suitable for DPC therapy, and pregnant patients were excluded. Total RNA was extracted from unfractionated whole blood collected in Tempus Blood RNA tubes. Trimming leaves V shorter by 4 bases and J shorter by 6 bases, with the junction holding 6 bases beyond the gene matches. The cysteine opens and the phenylalanine closes a CDR3 of 14 amino acids. The entry retains the CDR3 DNA only, 42 bases that are in frame from base 1. CDR1 and CDR2 are read off the germline V gene (reference sequence) as LGHDT and YNNKEL.

The source material was whole blood, sampled in connection with sensitization to the hapten diphenylcyclopropenone (DPC). The rearranged chain carries TRBV3-1 and TRBJ1-3; 7 middle bases align to TRBD1. The sequence was obtained from a woman in her 50s with alopecia areata. Some clones in this sample may be carry-over from other donors' samples. The CDR3 protein is CASSRAGQINTIYF. The sequence in DNA is TGTGCCAGCAGCCGAGCGGGACAGATAAACACCATATATTTT. The reference TRBV3-1 and TRBJ1-3 proteins fill in what lies around the CDR3, so the full variable domain reads DTAVSQTPKYLVTQMGNDKSIKCEQNLGHDTMYWYKQDSKKFLKIMFSYNNKELIINETVPNRFSPKSPDKAHLNLHINSLELGDSAVYFCASSRAGQINTIYFGEGSWLTVV.